What follows are 11 T cell receptor beta chains derived from one specimen sequenced in a study of T cell responses to AZD1222 COVID-19 vaccine. Libraries were prepared by immunoSEQ multiplex PCR; TCRdb keeps only in-frame clonotypes and omits some of them. The repertoire has around 130,000 clones, almost 95% of them found once; the top ten carry around 1.5%. The sample was peripheral blood, taken on day 0 of AZD1222 vaccination. The source is an adult in good health.

The chain combines TRBV10-3 with TRBJ2-7; 8 bases fit TRBD1. With 8 bases clipped from V and 3 bases from J, the junction kept 3 bases outside the gene matches. CDR3 size: 12 residues. Germline V gene lookup returns CDR1 ENHRY and CDR2 SYGVKD. The DNA of the CDR3 is TGTGCCATCGGAGGACAGGGCTACGAGCAGTACTTC. This codes for CAIGGQGYEQYF.

The chain has TRBV4-1 and TRBJ1-1, with no clear D. V was pared by 1 base and J by 1 base, with 4 bases between. Germline V gene lookup returns CDR1 MGHRA and CDR2 YSYEKL. CDR3 length: 13 residues. CDR3 nucleotides: TGCGCCAGCAGCCAAGTAGAGAACACTGAAGCTTTCTTT. It encodes CASSQVENTEAFF.

The chain is built from TRBV7-9 and TRBJ2-7; D is perhaps TRBD2 (6 bases). CDR3 length equals 12 residues. The germline V and J ends were trimmed by 5 bases and 6 bases, with 11 bases remaining between them. The germline CDR1 and CDR2 sequences are SEHNR and FQNEAQ (reference sequence). CDR3 amino acids: CASSAGTPEQYV. CDR3 nucleotides: TGTGCCAGCAGCGCCGGGACTCCCGAGCAGTACGTC.

V and J are TRBV14 and TRBJ2-7; D is perhaps TRBD2 (6 bases). The V gene lost 3 bases and the J gene lost 3 bases, with 15 bases spanning the gap. The CDR3 consists of 15 residues. Germline assignment: CDR1 SGHDN and CDR2 FVKESK. The chain's CDR3 is CASSQGGQGGYEQYF. The CDR3 DNA follows: TGTGCCAGCAGCCAGGGGGGTCAGGGAGGCTACGAGCAGTACTTC.

This chain links TRBV5-5 with TRBJ1-4; unclear D gene. Germline CDR1 SGHKS, CDR2 YYEKEE (reference sequence). The CDR3 loop spans 14 amino acids. The ends were cut back, 2 bases at V and 8 bases at J, with 13 bases in the middle. CDR3 bases: TGTGCCAGCAGCTTCTTGGCGCGAGGGGAAAAACTGTTTTTT. This encodes CASSFLARGEKLFF.

The chain joins TRBV18 to TRBJ2-3, with a possible D match to TRBD1 (6 bases). Trimming took off 6 bases at V and 6 bases at J, with 10 bases between the two ends. CDR1 and CDR2 from the germline V gene are KGHSH and LQKENI. This CDR3 region has 12 residues. DNA for the CDR3: TGTGCCAGCTCGGTTCAGGGGGATACGCAGTATTTT. It translates to CASSVQGDTQYF. The full variable domain, with the rest looked up from reference TRBV18 and TRBJ2-3, is NAGVMQNPRHLVRRRGQEARLRCSPMKGHSHVYWYRQLPEEGLKFMVYLQKENIIDESGMPKERFSAEFPKEGPSILRIQQVVRGDSAAYFCASSVQGDTQYFGPGTRLTVL.

The rearrangement links TRBV6-6 to TRBJ2-5; TRBD2 aligns across 9 bases. Germline-derived CDR1 and CDR2 are MNHNY and SVGAGI (reference sequence). CDR3 length equals 15 residues. The V and J ends lost 2 bases and 1 base, in that order; junction bases with no gene match: 2. The CDR3 is CASSYLAGSQETQYF. CDR3 bases: TGTGCCAGCAGTTACCTAGCGGGATCCCAAGAGACCCAGTACTTC.

This clone occurred once. The gene calls are TRBV15 and TRBJ2-1; TRBD1 might be the D (6 bases). The CDR3 spans 15 residues. Germline CDR1 is LNHNV and CDR2 is YYDKDF (reference sequence). Trimming left V 0 bases short and J 2 bases short, with 8 bases between. The CDR3 DNA reads as TGTGCCACCAGCAGAGAAACAGGGACCTACAATGAGCAGTTCTTC. It translates to CATSRETGTYNEQFF.

V and J are TRBV18 and TRBJ1-5; D not certain. The CDR3 has 14 amino acids. The ends were cut back, 0 bases at V and 8 bases at J, with 11 bases in the middle. Per germline, CDR1 KGHSH and CDR2 LQKENI. This CDR3 reads CASSPPDRAEPQHF. The DNA of the CDR3 is TGTGCCAGCTCACCACCTGACCGGGCGGAGCCCCAGCATTTT.

This chain connects TRBV7-2 to TRBJ1-6, with 7 bases lining up with TRBD1. CDR1 is SGHTA, CDR2 FQGNSA, per germline. The V gene end was trimmed by 6 bases and the J gene end by 10 bases; junction bases not matched to a gene: 12. CDR3 length: 15 amino acids. CDR3 loop: CASRERQGAYSPLHF. CDR3 sequence (DNA): TGTGCCAGCAGGGAAAGACAGGGCGCTTACTCACCCCTCCACTTT.

The chain combines TRBV7-9 with TRBJ2-7; TRBD2 matches 12 bases. The V segment lost 5 bases and the J segment 7 bases; nucleotides outside the gene matches: 9. CDR3 length equals 15 residues. Germline V gene sequence: CDR1 SEHNR, CDR2 FQNEAQ (reference sequence). The DNA for the CDR3 is TGTGCCAGCAGCCCTCCGGGACTAGCGGGTTGGGAGCAGTACTTC. Protein sequence: CASSPPGLAGWEQYF. The whole variable domain, remainder taken from reference TRBV7-9 and TRBJ2-7, is DTGVSQNPRHKITKRGQNVTFRCDPISEHNRLYWYRQTLGQGPEFLTYFQNEAQLEKSRLLSDRFSAERPKGSFSTLEIQRTEQGDSAMYLCASSPPGLAGWEQYFGPGTRLTVT.